The 2 T cell receptor beta chains in this list originate from one sample, sequenced in a study of CD8+ T cells in alopecia areata (dated by TCRdb to 2016 to 2019). The library came from the immunoSEQ multiplex PCR assay. To provide template for TCR sequencing, every sample had RNA extracted and reverse transcribed into cDNA. TCRdb holds this immuneACCESS table with in-frame rearrangements only. Some clones are missing; in checked studies, unresolved V genes explain under half, and the rest has no known cause. The sample data list roughly 200,000 clones, and roughly 65% of these were observed just once. The ten largest clones take up 1.7% of the sample. The time point label for this specimen denotes: baseline before oral tofacitinib. Sequenced material: CD4+ T cells sorted from blood, taken at week 0. All receptors come from a human donor with alopecia areata.

V gene TRBV6-1 combines with J gene TRBJ1-1; D gene ambiguous. Trimming stripped 6 bases from V and 1 base from J, with 6 bases between. Per the germline V gene, CDR1 is MNHNS and CDR2 is SASEGT. This CDR3 contains 12 residues. The chain's CDR3 is CASRTWNTEAFF. In DNA, the CDR3 is TGTGCCAGCAGGACATGGAACACTGAAGCTTTCTTT.

This sequence joins TRBV29-1 and TRBJ2-3; D possibly corresponds to TRBD2 (5 bases). The CDR3 has 14 amino acids. The germline V and J ends were trimmed by 7 bases and 1 base, with 15 bases remaining between them. CDR1 SQVTM and CDR2 ANQGSEA come from the germline V gene. The chain's CDR3 is CSAPRAGRTDTQYF. The CDR3 coding sequence is TGCAGCGCCCCGAGGGCAGGTCGCACAGATACGCAGTATTTT.